The rows below give T cell receptor beta chains drawn from one sample of a study of blood T cell repertoires in COVID-19. Sequenced by immunoSEQ multiplex PCR; TCRdb stores in-frame clones only, minus some. This sample has 90,000 or so clones, with about 85% found just once. Material for sequencing was peripheral blood. Every receptor here comes from a man in his 60s with acute or convalescent COVID-19. CDR3s include the opening cysteine and the closing phenylalanine or tryptophan. The order of the fields is V gene, J gene, D gene, clone size, CDR3 protein, CDR3 DNA. D genes are given only for firm matches. Size is stated for part of the rows, as once, few or many counts, or as a class when the clone is expanded.

V: TRBV29-1
J: TRBJ2-5
D: .
size: .
CDR3: CSVEVGQGGETQYF
DNA: TGCAGCGTTGAAGTAGGACAGGGAGGGGAGACCCAGTACTTC

V: TRBV24-1
J: TRBJ2-2
D: .
size: .
CDR3: CATSDSWNTGELFF
DNA: TGTGCCACCAGTGACAGCTGGAACACCGGGGAGCTGTTTTTT

V: TRBV5-1
J: TRBJ1-4
D: TRBD1
size: .
CDR3: CASSLISQGAGEKLFF
DNA: TGCGCCAGCAGCTTGATTTCACAGGGGGCGGGGGAAAAACTGTTTTTT

V: TRBV11-2
J: TRBJ1-6
D: TRBD1
size: .
CDR3: CASSLDRASGGSPLHF
DNA: TGTGCCAGCAGCTTAGATAGGGCGTCAGGGGGGTCACCCCTCCACTTT

V: TRBV9
J: TRBJ2-2
D: .
size: once
CDR3: CASSVASANTGELFF
DNA: TGTGCCAGCAGCGTAGCGTCTGCGAACACCGGGGAGCTGTTTTTT

V: TRBV3-1/TRBV3-2
J: TRBJ2-7
D: .
size: .
CDR3: CASSQNALGRESGEQYF
DNA: TGTGCCAGCAGCCAAAATGCACTAGGGCGCGAGTCGGGCGAGCAGTACTTC

V: TRBV5-1
J: TRBJ1-1
D: TRBD1
size: .
CDR3: CASSLSRDRVTEAFF
DNA: TGCGCCAGCAGTTTATCCCGGGACAGGGTTACTGAAGCTTTCTTT

V: TRBV30
J: TRBJ1-2
D: .
size: .
CDR3: CAWTSSGGVGYTF
DNA: TGTGCCTGGACCTCGTCGGGGGGGGTTGGCTACACCTTC

V: TRBV7-2
J: TRBJ1-4
D: .
size: .
CDR3: CASSPLRTTNEKLFF
DNA: TGTGCCAGCAGCCCTTTGAGGACAACTAATGAAAAACTGTTTTTT

V: TRBV14
J: TRBJ2-6
D: TRBD2
size: .
CDR3: CASSQDFPSGLAGSSGANVLTF
DNA: TGTGCCAGCAGCCAAGATTTCCCGTCGGGCCTAGCGGGAAGCTCTGGGGCCAACGTCCTGACTTTC

V: TRBV29-1
J: TRBJ2-3
D: TRBD1
size: .
CDR3: CSVEGGTGNTDTQYF
DNA: TGCAGCGTTGAGGGAGGGACAGGGAACACAGATACGCAGTATTTT

V: TRBV30
J: TRBJ2-3
D: .
size: .
CDR3: CAWSVLPDTQYF
DNA: TGTGCCTGGAGTGTACTCCCAGATACGCAGTATTTT

V: TRBV15
J: TRBJ1-1
D: .
size: .
CDR3: CATSREPYDREWSFF
DNA: TGTGCCACCAGCAGAGAGCCCTACGATAGGGAGTGGTCTTTCTTT

V: TRBV5-1
J: TRBJ2-5
D: TRBD2
size: .
CDR3: CASSDLLAGDQETQYF
DNA: TGCGCCAGCAGCGACCTACTAGCGGGGGACCAAGAGACCCAGTACTTC

V: TRBV7-2
J: TRBJ2-1
D: TRBD2
size: .
CDR3: CASSLIAGPRYNEQFF
DNA: TGTGCCAGCAGCTTGATAGCGGGGCCGAGGTACAATGAGCAGTTCTTC

V: TRBV12-3/TRBV12-4
J: TRBJ1-2
D: TRBD1
size: .
CDR3: CASTGTGLTF
DNA: TGTGCCAGCACCGGGACAGGGCTCACCTTC

V: TRBV5-1
J: TRBJ2-1
D: TRBD2
size: once
CDR3: CASSLGEAGFFRDEQFF
DNA: TGCGCCAGCAGCTTGGGCGAAGCGGGGTTCTTCAGGGATGAGCAGTTCTTC

V: TRBV2
J: TRBJ1-6
D: .
size: .
CDR3: CAQSAGESLNSPLHF
DNA: TGTGCACAGTCAGCTGGGGAGTCGCTGAATTCACCCCTCCACTTT

V: TRBV29-1
J: TRBJ2-7
D: .
size: .
CDR3: CSVQGTSYEQYF
DNA: TGCAGCGTACAGGGGACTTCCTACGAGCAGTACTTC

V: TRBV19
J: TRBJ2-1
D: .
size: once
CDR3: CASSKQYNEQFF
DNA: TGTGCCAGTAGTAAACAATACAATGAGCAGTTCTTC

V: TRBV18
J: TRBJ1-2
D: .
size: .
CDR3: CASSPQGGYGYTF
DNA: TGTGCCAGCTCACCTCAAGGGGGTTATGGCTACACCTTC

V: TRBV4-1
J: TRBJ2-7
D: TRBD2
size: .
CDR3: CASANNPGGGPYEQYF
DNA: TGCGCCAGCGCTAATAACCCGGGGGGAGGGCCTTACGAGCAGTACTTC

V: TRBV5-1
J: TRBJ2-1
D: TRBD1
size: .
CDR3: CASSLGLGTGDNEQFF
DNA: TGCGCCAGCAGCTTGGGGCTCGGGACAGGGGACAATGAGCAGTTCTTC

V: TRBV29-1
J: TRBJ2-2
D: TRBD1
size: .
CDR3: CSVEKGQGLGGELFF
DNA: TGCAGCGTTGAGAAGGGACAGGGGTTAGGCGGGGAGCTGTTTTTT

V: TRBV4-2
J: TRBJ2-1
D: TRBD2
size: few
CDR3: CASSQGIRGLASHEQFF
DNA: TGTGCCAGCAGCCAAGGTATCCGGGGACTAGCAAGCCACGAGCAGTTCTTC

V: TRBV5-1
J: TRBJ1-2
D: TRBD1
size: once
CDR3: CASRYTGGYGYTF
DNA: TGCGCCAGCAGGTATACAGGGGGCTATGGCTACACCTTC

V: TRBV6-5
J: TRBJ2-5
D: .
size: .
CDR3: CASRGPVETQYF
DNA: TGTGCCAGCAGGGGCCCTGTGGAGACCCAGTACTTC

V: TRBV5-8
J: TRBJ1-1
D: TRBD1
size: .
CDR3: CASSTGQGDTEAFF
DNA: TGTGCCAGCAGCACCGGACAGGGGGACACTGAAGCTTTCTTT

V: TRBV14
J: TRBJ2-3
D: TRBD1
size: .
CDR3: CASSQLGTGGEDTQYF
DNA: TGTGCCAGCAGCCAACTCGGGACAGGGGGCGAAGATACGCAGTATTTT

V: TRBV4-1
J: TRBJ1-5
D: TRBD1
size: .
CDR3: CASSPTGTGNQPQHF
DNA: TGCGCCAGCAGCCCTACGGGGACAGGCAATCAGCCCCAGCATTTT

V: TRBV11-3
J: TRBJ2-7
D: .
size: .
CDR3: CASSPGGSYEQYF
DNA: TGTGCCAGCAGCCCGGGGGGCAGTTACGAGCAGTACTTC

V: TRBV6-6
J: TRBJ1-1
D: TRBD1
size: .
CDR3: CASSSSRGPRTEAFF
DNA: TGTGCCAGCAGTTCTTCCAGGGGGCCCAGAACTGAAGCTTTCTTT

V: TRBV9
J: TRBJ2-7
D: TRBD2
size: .
CDR3: CASSVDGTRDEQYF
DNA: TGTGCCAGCAGCGTAGATGGGACTAGAGACGAGCAGTACTTC

V: TRBV29-1
J: TRBJ1-1
D: .
size: .
CDR3: CSVAPGGMNTEAFF
DNA: TGCAGCGTTGCTCCGGGGGGCATGAACACTGAAGCTTTCTTT

V: TRBV5-4
J: TRBJ1-3
D: .
size: .
CDR3: CASSRNRVADTIYF
DNA: TGTGCCAGCAGCCGAAACAGGGTTGCGGACACCATATATTTT

V: TRBV7-8
J: TRBJ1-4
D: TRBD1
size: .
CDR3: CASSSRTGSNEKLFF
DNA: TGTGCCAGCAGCTCGCGGACAGGGTCTAATGAAAAACTGTTTTTT

V: TRBV11-3
J: TRBJ2-5
D: .
size: once
CDR3: CASSQGRVGTQYF
DNA: TGTGCCAGCAGCCAGGGCCGCGTAGGGACCCAGTACTTC

V: TRBV6-5
J: TRBJ2-7
D: .
size: .
CDR3: CASSFDRTTYEQYF
DNA: TGTGCCAGCAGCTTCGACAGGACAACCTACGAGCAGTACTTC

V: TRBV5-1
J: TRBJ2-3
D: TRBD2
size: .
CDR3: CASSLASGSTDTQYF
DNA: TGCGCCAGCAGCTTGGCTAGCGGGAGTACAGATACGCAGTATTTT

V: TRBV2
J: TRBJ2-7
D: TRBD2
size: .
CDR3: CASSGREGVYEQYF
DNA: TGTGCCAGCAGTGGGCGGGAGGGAGTCTACGAGCAGTACTTC

V: TRBV11-3
J: TRBJ2-5
D: TRBD2
size: .
CDR3: CASSRITSGGEETQYF
DNA: TGTGCCAGCAGCCGTATCACTAGCGGGGGGGAAGAGACCCAGTACTTC

V: TRBV4-2
J: TRBJ1-6
D: TRBD1
size: few
CDR3: CASSQDRGTGSYNSPLHF
DNA: TGTGCCAGCAGCCAAGATCGCGGGACAGGGAGCTATAATTCACCCCTCCACTTT

V: TRBV30
J: TRBJ1-1
D: .
size: .
CDR3: CAWSPTELAFF
DNA: TGTGCCTGGAGCCCGACAGAATTAGCTTTCTTT

V: TRBV4-2
J: TRBJ2-3
D: TRBD2
size: medium-sized
CDR3: CASSQERSGGTDTQYF
DNA: TGTGCCAGCAGCCAAGAGCGTAGCGGGGGCACAGATACGCAGTATTTT

V: TRBV18
J: TRBJ2-7
D: .
size: .
CDR3: CASSGNSYEQYF
DNA: TGTGCCAGCTCAGGCAACTCCTACGAGCAGTACTTC

V: TRBV7-6
J: TRBJ2-1
D: .
size: .
CDR3: CASSPAGHREQFF
DNA: TGTGCCAGCAGCCCCGCAGGCCACAGGGAGCAGTTCTTC

V: TRBV5-1
J: TRBJ2-2
D: .
size: .
CDR3: CASSLSVGTLPWGELFF
DNA: TGCGCCAGCAGCTTGAGTGTGGGGACTCTCCCGTGGGGGGAGCTGTTTTTT

V: TRBV19
J: TRBJ1-6
D: .
size: .
CDR3: CASSIGGAYAGSPLHF
DNA: TGTGCCAGTAGTATTGGAGGGGCCTACGCCGGTTCACCCCTCCACTTT

V: TRBV6-5
J: TRBJ2-1
D: .
size: .
CDR3: CASGWGGAYPHQFF
DNA: TGTGCCAGCGGGTGGGGGGGGGCTTATCCCCACCAGTTCTTC

V: TRBV7-2
J: TRBJ2-5
D: TRBD2
size: .
CDR3: CASSLLGGGETQYF
DNA: TGTGCCAGCAGCTTACTGGGGGGAGGGGAGACCCAGTACTTC

V: TRBV5-1
J: TRBJ1-1
D: TRBD1
size: few
CDR3: CASSPGQQSVMNTEAFF
DNA: TGCGCCAGCAGCCCGGGACAGCAAAGCGTAATGAACACTGAAGCTTTCTTT

V: TRBV7-8
J: TRBJ1-2
D: .
size: .
CDR3: CASSLERLRGAHYGYTF
DNA: TGTGCCAGCAGCTTAGAAAGGCTCCGGGGAGCTCACTATGGCTACACCTTC

V: TRBV6-5
J: TRBJ2-3
D: .
size: .
CDR3: CASSYLVPSHTDTQYF
DNA: TGTGCCAGCAGTTATTTGGTTCCTAGCCACACAGATACGCAGTATTTT

V: TRBV7-2
J: TRBJ1-5
D: TRBD1
size: .
CDR3: CASSRQGTGPQHF
DNA: TGTGCCAGCAGTAGACAGGGGACGGGGCCCCAGCATTTT

V: TRBV24-1
J: TRBJ2-2
D: .
size: .
CDR3: CATSDLLLGGTGELFF
DNA: TGTGCCACCAGTGATTTGTTACTCGGGGGCACCGGGGAGCTGTTTTTT